This TCR beta chain appears in the sequencing data of a study of blood T cell repertoires in COVID-19. At the level of the study: Acute and convalescent COVID-19 samples came from the United States, Italy and Spain.

TCRdb's table, derived via immunoSEQ multiplex PCR, lists solely in-frame clones and lacks some. The table has about 380,000 clones, 88% seen once; the top ten hold 1.2%. Germline assignment: CDR1 MNHEY and CDR2 SVGAGI. The V gene lost 0 bases and the J gene lost 1 base, with 9 bases spanning the gap. CDR3 length equals 15 residues. The receptor comes from a woman between 18 and 29 years old who had recovered from COVID-19. Sequencing was carried out using PBMCs or T cells enriched from blood (not recorded which). The genes are TRBV6-5 and TRBJ2-5; D call uncertain. The CDR3 nucleotides are TGTGCCAGCAGTTACTCGAGTTCGCTCCAAGAGACCCAGTACTTC. Translated, it gives CASSYSSSLQETQYF.